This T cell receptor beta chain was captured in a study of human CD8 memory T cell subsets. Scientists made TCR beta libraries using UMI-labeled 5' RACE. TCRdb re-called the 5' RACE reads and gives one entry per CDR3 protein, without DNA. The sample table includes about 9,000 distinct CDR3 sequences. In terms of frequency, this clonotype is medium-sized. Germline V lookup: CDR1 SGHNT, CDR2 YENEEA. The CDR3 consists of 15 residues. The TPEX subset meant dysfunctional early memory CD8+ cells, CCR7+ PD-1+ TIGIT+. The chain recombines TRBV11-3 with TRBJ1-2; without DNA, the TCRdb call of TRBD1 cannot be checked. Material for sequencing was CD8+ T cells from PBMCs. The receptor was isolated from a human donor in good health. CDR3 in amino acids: CASSSPKGAGYGYTF.